This record covers a single T cell receptor (beta chain). Its antigen remains unidentified. This entry comes from a study of vaccination and CD4 T cells after COVID-19. Study-level information: The authors gave control cultures a CEFX pool, an HIV-1 Nef pool, or no peptide.

Cultured CD4+ T cell DNA was sequenced using the Oncomine TCR Beta short-read assay. TCRdb ran MiXCR on the PCR reads and lists one entry per CDR3 protein. Of approximately 18,000 distinct CDR3 sequences listed, around two fifths are singletons. Germline-derived CDR1 and CDR2 are KGHSH and LQKENI. V was cut by 4 bases and J by 5 bases, with 3 bases left in between. This CDR3 spans 11 amino acids. The treatment is: 10-day PBMC culture with coronavirus spike peptide pools or control peptides (ViraFEST assay). ViraFEST sequenced TCRs after peptide-pool expansion of antigen-specific T cells. The receptor was isolated from a human donor who had recovered from COVID-19. The sequencing used CD4+ T cells from blood, cultured in vitro, collected after SARS-CoV-2 vaccination. The chain couples TRBV18 to TRBJ2-1; no definite D call. This CDR3 reads CASSLDNEQFF. CDR3 coding DNA: TGTGCCAGCTCACTCGACAATGAGCAGTTCTTC.